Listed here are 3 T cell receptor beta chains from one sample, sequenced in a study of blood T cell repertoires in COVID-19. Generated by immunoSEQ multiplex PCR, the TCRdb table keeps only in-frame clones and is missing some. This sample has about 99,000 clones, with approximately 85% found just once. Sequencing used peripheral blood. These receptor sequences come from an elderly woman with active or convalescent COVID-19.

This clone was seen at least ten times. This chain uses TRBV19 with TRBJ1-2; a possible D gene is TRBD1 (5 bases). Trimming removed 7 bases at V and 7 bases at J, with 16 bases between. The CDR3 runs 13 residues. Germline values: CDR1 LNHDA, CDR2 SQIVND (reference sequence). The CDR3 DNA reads TGTGCCAGTAAGGACATTGCTCGAGGTGGCTACACCTTC. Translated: CASKDIARGGYTF.

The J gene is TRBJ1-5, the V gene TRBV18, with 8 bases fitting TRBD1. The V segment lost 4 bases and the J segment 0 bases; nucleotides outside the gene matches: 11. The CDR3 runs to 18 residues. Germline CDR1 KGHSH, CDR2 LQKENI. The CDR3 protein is CASSLAGGGGYSNQPQHF. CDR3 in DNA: TGTGCCAGCTCACTTGCAGGGGGCGGCGGTTATAGCAATCAGCCCCAGCATTTT. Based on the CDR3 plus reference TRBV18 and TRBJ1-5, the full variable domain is NAGVMQNPRHLVRRRGQEARLRCSPMKGHSHVYWYRQLPEEGLKFMVYLQKENIIDESGMPKERFSAEFPKEGPSILRIQQVVRGDSAAYFCASSLAGGGGYSNQPQHFGDGTRLSIL.

CDR3 DNA sequence: TGTGCCAGCAGCTCCGATAGCGGGAGTCACACAGATACGCAGTATTTT. Translating it yields CASSSDSGSHTDTQYF. This chain connects TRBV11-3 to TRBJ2-3, with 9 positions matching TRBD2. V was pared by 4 bases and J by 2 bases, with 7 bases of the junction left unmatched. The V gene's germline CDR1 is SGHNT and CDR2 YENEEA. The CDR3 is made up of 16 amino acids.